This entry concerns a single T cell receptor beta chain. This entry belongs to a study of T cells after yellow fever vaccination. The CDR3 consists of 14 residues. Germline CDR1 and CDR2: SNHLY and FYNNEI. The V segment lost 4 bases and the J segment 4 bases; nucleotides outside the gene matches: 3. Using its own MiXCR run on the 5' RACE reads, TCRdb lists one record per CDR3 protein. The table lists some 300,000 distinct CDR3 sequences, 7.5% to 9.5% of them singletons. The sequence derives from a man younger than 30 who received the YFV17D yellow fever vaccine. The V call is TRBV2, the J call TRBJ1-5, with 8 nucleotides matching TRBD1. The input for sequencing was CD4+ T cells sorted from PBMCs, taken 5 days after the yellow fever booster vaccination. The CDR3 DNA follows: TGTGCCAGCAGTGCCGGGACAGGAAATCAGCCCCAGCATTTT. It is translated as CASSAGTGNQPQHF.